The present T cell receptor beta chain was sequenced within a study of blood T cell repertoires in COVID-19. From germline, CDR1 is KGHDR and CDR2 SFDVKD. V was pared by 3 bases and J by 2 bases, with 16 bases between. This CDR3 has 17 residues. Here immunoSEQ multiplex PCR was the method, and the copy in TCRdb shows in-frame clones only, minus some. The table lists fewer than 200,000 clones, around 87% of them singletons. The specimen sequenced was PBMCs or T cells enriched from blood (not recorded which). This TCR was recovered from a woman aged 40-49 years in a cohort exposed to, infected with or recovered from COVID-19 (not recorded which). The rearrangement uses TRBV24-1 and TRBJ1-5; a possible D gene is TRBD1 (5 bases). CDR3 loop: CATSDLQQEGGNQPQHF. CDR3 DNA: TGTGCCACCAGTGATCTTCAACAGGAAGGGGGCAATCAGCCCCAGCATTTT.